These T cell receptor beta chains were read from a single sample in a study of blood T cell repertoires in COVID-19. The protocol was immunoSEQ multiplex PCR, while the TCRdb copy is restricted to in-frame clones and leaves out a portion. The sample carries fewer than 350,000 clones, approximately 89% recorded once. Material for sequencing was peripheral blood. These receptors originate from a woman in her thirties with COVID-19, enrolled during active disease. Both conserved end residues are part of each CDR3. Each record gives: D gene, J gene, clone size, V gene, CDR3 protein, CDR3 DNA. D genes are given only for firm matches. Some rows mark clone size as missing; the rest say once, few, many or name a class of expanded clone.

D: TRBD1; J: TRBJ1-6; size: once; V: TRBV19; CDR3: CASTGQGYNSPLHF; DNA: TGTGCCAGTACCGGACAGGGTTATAATTCACCCCTCCACTTT
D: .; J: TRBJ1-6; size: .; V: TRBV30; CDR3: CAWSGHSSYNSPLHF; DNA: TGTGCCTGGAGCGGACACAGCTCCTATAATTCACCCCTCCACTTT
D: .; J: TRBJ1-5; size: .; V: TRBV15; CDR3: CATSRGGMTQPQHF; DNA: TGTGCCACCAGCAGAGGAGGAATGACTCAGCCCCAGCATTTT
D: .; J: TRBJ1-2; size: .; V: TRBV6-5; CDR3: CASSYEGGYGYTF; DNA: TGTGCCAGCAGTTACGAGGGGGGGTATGGCTACACCTTC
D: .; J: TRBJ1-3; size: .; V: TRBV11-2; CDR3: CASSLELSLGGSGNTIYF; DNA: TGTGCCAGCAGCTTAGAGTTATCCCTGGGGGGATCTGGAAACACCATATATTTT
D: TRBD1; J: TRBJ1-3; size: .; V: TRBV20-1; CDR3: CSASKTGSGNTIYF; DNA: TGCAGTGCTAGTAAGACAGGGTCTGGAAACACCATATATTTT
D: .; J: TRBJ2-3; size: .; V: TRBV19; CDR3: CASSPRTSTDTQYF; DNA: TGTGCCAGTAGCCCAAGAACTAGCACAGATACGCAGTATTTT
D: TRBD2; J: TRBJ2-5; size: .; V: TRBV12-5; CDR3: CASGGTRGETQYF; DNA: TGTGCTAGTGGAGGGACGCGGGGGGAGACCCAGTACTTC
D: .; J: TRBJ2-3; size: .; V: TRBV30; CDR3: CAWDRGQLQGGDTQYF; DNA: TGTGCCTGGGACCGCGGACAGCTACAAGGAGGAGATACGCAGTATTTT
D: TRBD1; J: TRBJ1-1; size: .; V: TRBV9; CDR3: CASSRQGMNTEAFF; DNA: TGTGCCAGCAGCCGACAGGGTATGAACACTGAAGCTTTCTTT
D: .; J: TRBJ2-6; size: .; V: TRBV19; CDR3: CASSYRGEGSGANVLTF; DNA: TGTGCCAGTAGTTACAGGGGGGAGGGCTCTGGGGCCAACGTCCTGACTTTC
D: .; J: TRBJ1-2; size: .; V: TRBV10-1; CDR3: CASSESTWQFGYTF; DNA: TGCGCCAGCAGTGAGTCGACATGGCAGTTCGGCTACACCTTC
D: TRBD1; J: TRBJ1-5; size: once; V: TRBV19; CDR3: CASSMGRGHGQPQHF; DNA: TGTGCCAGTAGTATGGGCAGGGGGCATGGTCAGCCCCAGCATTTT
D: .; J: TRBJ2-3; size: .; V: TRBV7-2; CDR3: CASSSGELRTDTQYF; DNA: TGTGCCAGCAGCTCCGGTGAGCTCCGCACAGATACGCAGTATTTT
D: .; J: TRBJ2-6; size: .; V: TRBV7-3; CDR3: CASSPGDVSSGANVLTF; DNA: TGTGCCAGCAGCCCAGGGGACGTAAGCTCTGGGGCCAACGTCCTGACTTTC
D: TRBD1; J: TRBJ1-2; size: .; V: TRBV27; CDR3: CASSLSQGVKYDGYTF; DNA: TGTGCCAGCAGTTTATCCCAGGGGGTGAAGTATGATGGCTACACCTTC
D: TRBD1; J: TRBJ1-6; size: .; V: TRBV5-6; CDR3: CASSFGQGILSPLHF; DNA: TGTGCCAGCAGCTTTGGACAGGGAATTCTTTCACCCCTCCACTTT
D: TRBD2; J: TRBJ2-5; size: .; V: TRBV27; CDR3: CASSPLAGGLETQYF; DNA: TGTGCCAGCAGCCCCCTAGCGGGGGGCCTGGAGACCCAGTACTTC
D: .; J: TRBJ1-2; size: once; V: TRBV7-9; CDR3: CASSSDYGYTF; DNA: TGTGCCAGCAGCTCCGACTATGGCTACACCTTC
D: .; J: TRBJ2-2; size: .; V: TRBV19; CDR3: CASIPTMGLTGELFF; DNA: TGTGCCAGTATCCCGACAATGGGTCTGACCGGGGAGCTGTTTTTT
D: .; J: TRBJ1-1; size: once; V: TRBV6-4; CDR3: CASPHKNTEAFF; DNA: TGTGCCAGTCCACACAAGAACACTGAAGCTTTCTTT
D: TRBD2; J: TRBJ2-5; size: .; V: TRBV20-1; CDR3: CSAIEGLAGAGETQYF; DNA: TGCAGTGCTATTGAGGGACTAGCGGGGGCCGGGGAGACCCAGTACTTC
D: .; J: TRBJ1-6; size: .; V: TRBV28; CDR3: CASSLTRSPLHF; DNA: TGTGCCAGCAGTTTAACTCGGTCACCCCTCCACTTT
D: .; J: TRBJ1-6; size: once; V: TRBV18; CDR3: CASSPLESYNSPLHF; DNA: TGTGCCAGCTCACCACTGGAGTCCTATAATTCACCCCTCCACTTT
D: .; J: TRBJ2-1; size: few; V: TRBV7-3; CDR3: CASSLQGLGYNEQFF; DNA: TGTGCCAGCAGCTTACAGGGCCTGGGATACAATGAGCAGTTCTTC
D: .; J: TRBJ1-1; size: .; V: TRBV4-3; CDR3: CASSQVDRLYTEAFF; DNA: TGCGCCAGCAGCCAAGTTGACAGGCTTTACACTGAAGCTTTCTTT
D: TRBD1; J: TRBJ2-1; size: .; V: TRBV24-1; CDR3: CATSDSGTGLHEQFF; DNA: TGTGCCACCAGTGATTCCGGGACAGGGTTACATGAGCAGTTCTTC
D: .; J: TRBJ1-2; size: .; V: TRBV4-1; CDR3: CASSQAGSSYGYTF; DNA: TGCGCCAGCAGCCAGGCGGGCAGTTCGTATGGCTACACCTTC